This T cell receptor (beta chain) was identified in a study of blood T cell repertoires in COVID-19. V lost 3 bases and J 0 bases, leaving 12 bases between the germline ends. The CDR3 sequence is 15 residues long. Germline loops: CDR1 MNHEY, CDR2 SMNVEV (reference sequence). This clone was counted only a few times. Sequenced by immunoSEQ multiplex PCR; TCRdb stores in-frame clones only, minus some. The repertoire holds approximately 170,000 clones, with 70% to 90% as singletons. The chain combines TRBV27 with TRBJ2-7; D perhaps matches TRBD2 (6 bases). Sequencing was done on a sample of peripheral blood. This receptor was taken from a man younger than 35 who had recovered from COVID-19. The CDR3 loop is CASSFGGAGSYEQYF. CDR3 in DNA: TGTGCCAGCAGTTTCGGCGGGGCCGGCTCCTACGAGCAGTACTTC.